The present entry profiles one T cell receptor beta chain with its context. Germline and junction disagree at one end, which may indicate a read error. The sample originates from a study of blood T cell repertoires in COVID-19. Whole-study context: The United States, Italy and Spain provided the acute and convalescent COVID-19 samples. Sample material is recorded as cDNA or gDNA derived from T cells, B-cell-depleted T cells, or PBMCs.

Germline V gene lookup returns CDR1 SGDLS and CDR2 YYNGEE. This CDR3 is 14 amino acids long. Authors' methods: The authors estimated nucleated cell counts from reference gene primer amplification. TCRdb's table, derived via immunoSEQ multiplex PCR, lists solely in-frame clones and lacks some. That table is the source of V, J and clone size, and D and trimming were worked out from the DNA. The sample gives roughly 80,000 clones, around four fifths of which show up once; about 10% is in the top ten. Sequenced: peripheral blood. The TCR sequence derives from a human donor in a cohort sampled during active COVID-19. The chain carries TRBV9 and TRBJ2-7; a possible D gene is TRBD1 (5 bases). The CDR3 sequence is CASSPPRVSDEQYF. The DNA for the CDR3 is TGTGCCAGCAGCCCACCCAGGGTCTCCGACGAGCAGTACTTC.